Listed below are T cell receptor beta chains from one sample, sequenced in a study of shared clonotypes between healthy human individuals. The table came from immunoSEQ multiplex PCR; TCRdb's copy has only in-frame clones and leaves some out. The sample records some 240,000 clones, approximately 70% being singletons. The sample consisted of memory CD4+ T cells sorted from blood. These receptors all come from a man aged 25 to 40 in good health. CDR3s include the opening cysteine and the closing phenylalanine or tryptophan. D genes are given only for firm matches. Size values are once, few and many counts, or a class for expanded clones, and some rows have none.

>TRBV27|TRBD1|.|TRBJ2-7
TGTGCCAGCAGTTTTGGGACAGGGGCTTTGAGCGAGCAGTACTTC
CASSFGTGALSEQYF
>TRBV4-1|.|.|TRBJ2-2
TGCGCCAGCAGCCAACCTGGGACGGAAGTCACCCCGGGGACCGGGGAGCTGTTTTTT
CASSQPGTEVTPGTGELFF
>TRBV18|TRBD1|few|TRBJ2-2
TGTGCCAGCTCACCGATTAAGGGGGCCGGGACGACCACCGGGGAGCTGTTTTTT
CASSPIKGAGTTTGELFF
>TRBV1|.|few|TRBJ2-6
TGCACCAGCAGCCGGGGCGTGGAAGCGGGCTCTGGGGCCAACGTCCTGACTTTC
CTSSRGVEAGSGANVLTF
>TRBV10-3|TRBD1|.|TRBJ2-5
TGTGCCATCAGTACACAGGGGGCCGAGACCCAGTACTTC
CAISTQGAETQYF
>TRBV6-1|.|.|TRBJ2-7
TGTGCCAGCACCCGATCGACGGGAAGCTCCTACGAGCAGTACTTC
CASTRSTGSSYEQYF
>TRBV7-9|TRBD1|.|TRBJ1-2
TGTGCCAGCAGCCGGGGACAGAACTATGGCTACACCTTC
CASSRGQNYGYTF
>TRBV11-1|.|.|TRBJ2-1
TGTGCCAGCAGCTCCCCGTTCCCCAATGAGCAGTTCTTC
CASSSPFPNEQFF
>TRBV7-3|.|.|TRBJ2-6
TGTGCCAGCAGCCCCACGGGACATCCCGGGGCCGGGGCCAACGTCCTGACTTTC
CASSPTGHPGAGANVLTF
>TRBV11-2|TRBD2|.|TRBJ2-3
TGTGCCAGCAGCGCGGGGCTAGCGGGAGTTGGCACAGATACGCAGTATTTT
CASSAGLAGVGTDTQYF
>TRBV27|TRBD1|.|TRBJ2-7
TGTGCCAGCACCGGGCTTGGACAGGGGGCGCGGGAGCAGTACTTC
CASTGLGQGAREQYF
>TRBV23-1|TRBD2|.|TRBJ2-1
TGCGCCAGCAGTCAATCATATAGCGGGAGGGCTAGCTCCTACAATGAGCAGTTCTTC
CASSQSYSGRASSYNEQFF
>TRBV7-2|.|.|TRBJ1-1
TGTGCCAGCAGCTTAGTTCCTCAACGACAAAACACTGAAGCTTTCTTT
CASSLVPQRQNTEAFF
>TRBV11-2|.|.|TRBJ2-5
TGTGCCAGCAGCTTAGATGGCGCACGGGAAGAGACCCAGTACTTC
CASSLDGAREETQYF
>TRBV4-1|.|.|TRBJ2-7
TGCGCCAGCAGCCAAGGACTAGCCTACGAGCAGTACTTC
CASSQGLAYEQYF
>TRBV5-6|TRBD2|.|TRBJ2-7
TGTGCCAGCAGCTCGTACGGGACTAGCGGGAACTACTACGAGCAGTACTTC
CASSSYGTSGNYYEQYF
>TRBV5-6|.|many|TRBJ1-5
TGTGCCAGCAGCTTGGGTCAGGGCCCTTATCAGCCCCAGCATTTT
CASSLGQGPYQPQHF
>TRBV6-1|.|few|TRBJ2-1
TGTGCCAGCAGTGCTAGCCCCACCCCCAATGAGCAGTTCTTC
CASSASPTPNEQFF
>TRBV28|TRBD1|.|TRBJ1-2
TGTGCCAGCAGTTCACAGCGACAGGGATATCATGGCTACACCTTC
CASSSQRQGYHGYTF
>TRBV6-5|.|.|TRBJ2-2
TGTGCCAGCAGTTACTCCCCTAGTTCCAACACCGGGGAGCTGTTTTTT
CASSYSPSSNTGELFF
>TRBV27|TRBD2|.|TRBJ2-2
TGTGCCAGCAGTTTAAGGGGACTAACGAACACCGGGGAGCTGTTTTTT
CASSLRGLTNTGELFF
>TRBV5-4|TRBD1|.|TRBJ2-5
TGTGCCAGCAGCTTCCGACAGGGAGCTAAGGAGACCCAGTACTTC
CASSFRQGAKETQYF
>TRBV27|TRBD1|once|TRBJ1-2
TGTGCCAGCAGTGGAACAGGGGGGGGTGGCTACACCTTC
CASSGTGGGGYTF
>TRBV6-1|.|.|TRBJ2-2
TGTGCCAGCAGTGAGGGGGGGGCGTTCGGGGAGCTGTTTTTT
CASSEGGAFGELFF